The sequence of this T cell receptor (beta chain) was determined in a study of T cell responses to AZD1222 COVID-19 vaccine. Findings and limits, study-wide: Dominant at 160-218 and 743-854, vaccine-associated CD4 TCRs also spanned spike. After two AZD1222 doses, spike-specific TCR breadth and depth rose versus day 0.

Clones were read by immunoSEQ multiplex PCR, and TCRdb kept only the in-frame ones, dropping some. This sample has approximately 75,000 clones, with roughly 87% found just once. CDR3 length equals 14 residues. Per germline, CDR1 SGHDT and CDR2 YYEEEE. V was shortened by 2 bases and J by 1 base, with 8 bases between the two germline ends. This clone has a single count. The antigen is unknown. The material was peripheral blood, obtained 28 days after the second AZD1222 dose. The chain carries TRBV5-6 and TRBJ2-3; weak D call: TRBD2 (6 bases). The TCR was taken from an adult who received the AZD1222 COVID-19 vaccine. For the CDR3, the DNA is TGTGCCAGCAGCTTAGAGCGGGGCACAGATACGCAGTATTTT. This sequence encodes CASSLERGTDTQYF.